This record covers a single TCR beta chain. The data were produced by immunoSEQ multiplex PCR, yet TCRdb's version contains in-frame clones alone and is incomplete. The data show around 64,000 clones, with around three quarters seen just once and roughly 3% held by the top ten. The data originate from a study of blood T cell repertoires in COVID-19. The CDR3 extends over 13 amino acids. Germline V gives CDR1 MDHEN, CDR2 SYDVKM. V lost 3 bases to trimming and J lost 2 bases, with 7 bases between them. This sequence was found in a man aged 55-75 years with acute or convalescent COVID-19. Material for sequencing was peripheral blood. V usage is TRBV28 and J usage is TRBJ1-2; D call uncertain. CDR3 DNA: TGTGCCAGCAGTTTCCCGGAGAACTATGGCTACACCTTC. It yields the protein CASSFPENYGYTF.